The clone carrying this T cell receptor (beta chain) was seen a single time. The antigen remains unidentified. In germline, CDR1 is KGHSH, CDR2 LQKENI. Trimming at V came to 5 bases and at J to 2 bases, leaving 3 bases not matched to a gene. The CDR3 totals 13 residues. The data derive from a study of Ad26.COV2.S vaccination and SARS-CoV-2 variants. Study as a whole: The vaccine Ad26.COV2.S was put into the muscle once, or twice with 56 days between. Study findings and constraints: An underestimation of total T cell responses may have resulted from the TCR breadth and depth analyses.

Treatment indicated: roughly 18 received Ad26.COV2.S at low or high dose, single or two shots; several received placebo; per-sample allocation not given. Each sample was drawn 63 days after the first injection (of vaccine or placebo). In Boston, an adult donor aged 18-55 years took part. The assay was immunoSEQ multiplex PCR, and TCRdb's table has in-frame clones only and misses some. The sample consists of some 460,000 clones, about 89% of them appearing once. The sequences come from peripheral blood, collected in a trial of Ad26.COV2.S vaccine versus placebo. The genes are TRBV18 and TRBJ2-7; 7 nucleotides agree with TRBD1. The receptor was isolated from a person between 18 and 60 years old who received the Ad26.COV2.S COVID-19 vaccine or a placebo. Written as DNA, the CDR3 is TGTGCCAGCTCAGAAGGGACAGCCTACGAGCAGTACTTC. It is translated as CASSEGTAYEQYF.